These T cell receptor beta chains were read from a single sample in a study of blood T cell repertoires in COVID-19. Sequencing used immunoSEQ multiplex PCR; TCRdb keeps in-frame clones, though not all of them. Altogether 250,000 or so clones are present, over 80% being singletons, with the ten largest covering about 4%. Sample: PBMCs or T cells enriched from blood (not recorded which). These TCRs come from a woman in her thirties with acute COVID-19. CDR3s include the opening cysteine and the closing phenylalanine or tryptophan. D genes are given only for firm matches. Rows give clone size only sometimes, using once, few, many, or a class for an expanded clone.

d_gene: TRBD2; v_gene: TRBV7-9; abundance: -; j_gene: TRBJ2-1; CDR3nt: TGTGCCAGCAGCCCCGGACTAGCGGGAGGGCCCGATGAGCAGTTCTTC; CDR3aa: CASSPGLAGGPDEQFF
d_gene: TRBD2; v_gene: TRBV5-1; abundance: -; j_gene: TRBJ2-7; CDR3nt: TGCGCCAGCAGCTCACGAGCAGGACTAGCGAACGAGCAGTACTTC; CDR3aa: CASSSRAGLANEQYF
d_gene: TRBD1; v_gene: TRBV27; abundance: -; j_gene: TRBJ2-3; CDR3nt: TGTGCCAGCAGTTTTCGAAAGGGACAGACTAGCACAGATACGCAGTATTTT; CDR3aa: CASSFRKGQTSTDTQYF
d_gene: -; v_gene: TRBV6-5; abundance: once; j_gene: TRBJ2-7; CDR3nt: TGTGCCAGCAGTTACGGCAGGGATTCCTACGAGCAGTACTTC; CDR3aa: CASSYGRDSYEQYF
d_gene: -; v_gene: TRBV12-3/TRBV12-4; abundance: -; j_gene: TRBJ1-4; CDR3nt: TGTGCCAGCGGGCTGGCAACTAATGAAAAACTGTTTTTT; CDR3aa: CASGLATNEKLFF
d_gene: -; v_gene: TRBV21-1; abundance: once; j_gene: TRBJ1-2; CDR3nt: TGTGCCAGCAGCAAAGCTCGAGGGTACTCCCATGGCTACACCTTC; CDR3aa: CASSKARGYSHGYTF
d_gene: TRBD1; v_gene: TRBV3-1/TRBV3-2; abundance: -; j_gene: TRBJ1-4; CDR3nt: TGTGCCAGCAGCCAGAGAGGACAGGCAACTAATGAAAAACTGTTTTTT; CDR3aa: CASSQRGQATNEKLFF
d_gene: TRBD2; v_gene: TRBV9; abundance: once; j_gene: TRBJ2-2; CDR3nt: TGTGCCAGCAGGACTAGCGGGAGTCCAAACACCGGGGAGCTGTTTTTT; CDR3aa: CASRTSGSPNTGELFF
d_gene: -; v_gene: TRBV7-8; abundance: -; j_gene: TRBJ2-1; CDR3nt: TGTGCCAGCAGCTTAGGTCGGTCGAGCGGCAATGAGCAGTTCTTC; CDR3aa: CASSLGRSSGNEQFF
d_gene: -; v_gene: TRBV29-1; abundance: -; j_gene: TRBJ2-3; CDR3nt: TGCAGCGTCTCTAGTCGCCTCACAGATACGCAGTATTTT; CDR3aa: CSVSSRLTDTQYF
d_gene: -; v_gene: TRBV5-4; abundance: -; j_gene: TRBJ2-2; CDR3nt: TGTGCCAGCAGCTTCGACAGCCGGAACACCGGGGAGCTGTTTTTT; CDR3aa: CASSFDSRNTGELFF
d_gene: -; v_gene: TRBV13; abundance: -; j_gene: TRBJ2-3; CDR3nt: TGTGCCAGCAGCCTTGGGAGTACGCAGTATTTT; CDR3aa: CASSLGSTQYF
d_gene: TRBD1; v_gene: TRBV27; abundance: -; j_gene: TRBJ1-6; CDR3nt: TGTGCCAGCAGTCCCAGGGACAGTGGCTCACCCCTCCACTTT; CDR3aa: CASSPRDSGSPLHF
d_gene: -; v_gene: TRBV28; abundance: -; j_gene: TRBJ1-5; CDR3nt: TGTGCCAGCAGTGAGTACCCTAGCAATCAGCCCCAGCATTTT; CDR3aa: CASSEYPSNQPQHF
d_gene: -; v_gene: TRBV11-2; abundance: once; j_gene: TRBJ2-3; CDR3nt: TGTGCCAGCAGCTTAGCCTCTCGGACTCTCTATAGCACAGATACGCAGTATTTT; CDR3aa: CASSLASRTLYSTDTQYF
d_gene: -; v_gene: TRBV28; abundance: -; j_gene: TRBJ2-7; CDR3nt: TGTGCCAGCAGTTTAGTCAGGATGAGCTCCTACGAGCAGTACTTC; CDR3aa: CASSLVRMSSYEQYF
d_gene: TRBD2; v_gene: TRBV5-5; abundance: -; j_gene: TRBJ2-3; CDR3nt: TGTGCCAGCAGCTTTCCCCCTGGAGCGGGAGGAGGAGATACGCAGTATTTT; CDR3aa: CASSFPPGAGGGDTQYF
d_gene: TRBD1; v_gene: TRBV7-9; abundance: -; j_gene: TRBJ1-2; CDR3nt: TGTGCCAGCAGCTCCGACAGGGGGTACTATGGCTACACCTTC; CDR3aa: CASSSDRGYYGYTF
d_gene: -; v_gene: TRBV19; abundance: few; j_gene: TRBJ2-2; CDR3nt: TGTGCCAGTAGTTTTTCGGGGAACACCGGGGAGCTGTTTTTT; CDR3aa: CASSFSGNTGELFF
d_gene: TRBD2; v_gene: TRBV19; abundance: -; j_gene: TRBJ2-1; CDR3nt: TGTGCCAGTAGTACCTTTCCTAGCGGGAGCTCCTACAATGAGCAGTTCTTC; CDR3aa: CASSTFPSGSSYNEQFF
d_gene: TRBD2; v_gene: TRBV11-2; abundance: once; j_gene: TRBJ2-7; CDR3nt: TGTGCCAGCGGCGGGAGTAGTTCCGAGCAGTACTTC; CDR3aa: CASGGSSSEQYF
d_gene: TRBD1; v_gene: TRBV5-1; abundance: -; j_gene: TRBJ2-3; CDR3nt: TGCGCCAGCAGCTTGGGCTTGACAGGGGGAGGGACAGATACGCAGTATTTT; CDR3aa: CASSLGLTGGGTDTQYF
d_gene: TRBD1; v_gene: TRBV6-1; abundance: -; j_gene: TRBJ1-3; CDR3nt: TGTGCCAGCAGTGACAAATGGGACAGGGGCTCCGGAAACACCATATATTTT; CDR3aa: CASSDKWDRGSGNTIYF
d_gene: -; v_gene: TRBV15; abundance: once; j_gene: TRBJ2-1; CDR3nt: TGTGCCACCAGCAGAGATTTTACAGGGCAGTTCTTC; CDR3aa: CATSRDFTGQFF
d_gene: -; v_gene: TRBV7-2; abundance: -; j_gene: TRBJ2-3; CDR3nt: TGTGCCAGCAGCTTAGTCGCAGGGAACACAGATACGCAGTATTTT; CDR3aa: CASSLVAGNTDTQYF
d_gene: -; v_gene: TRBV29-1; abundance: -; j_gene: TRBJ2-2; CDR3nt: TGCAGCGTTGACCTAGCGAACACCGGGGAGCTGTTTTTT; CDR3aa: CSVDLANTGELFF
d_gene: -; v_gene: TRBV15; abundance: -; j_gene: TRBJ2-2; CDR3nt: TGTGCCACCAGCAGAGGCCCAGGGGCGGGAGAAAAAACCGGGGAGCTGTTTTTT; CDR3aa: CATSRGPGAGEKTGELFF
d_gene: TRBD1; v_gene: TRBV7-2; abundance: -; j_gene: TRBJ1-4; CDR3nt: TGTGCCAGCAGCGACGGGGGGACAGGGTGGAATGAAAAACTGTTTTTT; CDR3aa: CASSDGGTGWNEKLFF